The sequence of this T cell receptor beta chain was determined in a study of cytomegalovirus exposure and HLA in healthy donors. At the level of the study: Roughly 179 million T cells yielded 117 million unique TCR beta sequences, as an earlier analysis found. General study results and limits: An apparent linkage of common viral pathogens to several of the most significant clusters emerged in a later analysis. A prior analysis recorded that most TCR beta V segments were productive about 87% or about 30% of the time. A later analysis showed HLA-associated TCR beta chains outstripping equally common others in clonal expansion.

Germline-derived CDR1 and CDR2 are SGHRS and YFSETQ. The ends were cut back, 4 bases at V and 3 bases at J, with 14 bases in the middle. The CDR3 contains 14 residues. On this clone: Its antigen remains unidentified.

It was with 60 Vbeta and 13 Jbeta primers that the PCR ran. Profiled with immunoSEQ multiplex PCR; TCRdb holds only in-frame clones, not every one. The repertoire includes some 140,000 clones, about 9.2% of them detected once, and roughly 6.4% sits in the top ten. The chain combines TRBV5-1 with TRBJ2-7; D is perhaps TRBD2 (5 bases). This sequence originates from a woman in her 40s in good health and CMV-seropositive. Sample: PBMCs. This CDR3 reads CASSPEVYGYEQYV. The CDR3 DNA follows: TGCGCCAGCAGCCCGGAGGTCTATGGCTACGAGCAGTACGTC.